What follows are 2 T cell receptor beta chains derived from one specimen sequenced in a study of T cells after yellow fever vaccination. MiXCR, run by TCRdb on the 5' RACE reads, gives a single entry per CDR3 protein. Of some 560,000 distinct CDR3 sequences in the sample, roughly a sixth were seen once. The input for sequencing was PBMCs, taken about 5 days after the first yellow fever vaccination. These TCRs come from a man younger than 30 who received the YFV17D yellow fever vaccine.

The sample holds a few counts of this clonotype. The CDR3 protein is CAISAAGSTDTQYF. For the CDR3, the DNA is TGTGCCATCAGTGCGGCAGGGAGCACAGATACGCAGTATTTT. The chain joins TRBV10-3 to TRBJ2-3; D is possibly TRBD1 (5 bases). CDR1 is ENHRY, CDR2 SYGVKD, per germline. The CDR3 sequence is 14 residues long. V dropped 4 bases and J dropped 0 bases, with 8 bases sitting between them.

This clonotype has only a few counts. The chain has TRBV7-9 and TRBJ1-2; 8 bases match TRBD1. Germline V gene lookup returns CDR1 SEHNR and CDR2 FQNEAQ (reference sequence). This CDR3 contains 12 residues. Losses at the gene ends were 3 bases for V and 8 bases for J; bases not matched to a gene: 2. The CDR3 is CASSLYRGGYTF. The CDR3 nucleotides are TGTGCCAGCAGCTTGTACAGGGGGGGCTACACCTTC. Using reference TRBV7-9 and TRBJ1-2 for the parts outside the CDR3, the full variable domain is DTGVSQNPRHKITKRGQNVTFRCDPISEHNRLYWYRQTLGQGPEFLTYFQNEAQLEKSRLLSDRFSAERPKGSFSTLEIQRTEQGDSAMYLCASSLYRGGYTFGSGTRLTVV.